This T cell receptor beta chain was captured by sequencing in a study of beta chain features in type 1 diabetes. The length of the CDR3 is 13 residues. The germline gives CDR1 KGHSH, CDR2 LQKENI. V was clipped by 6 bases and J by 8 bases, with 14 bases between them. Expressed TCRB transcripts were sequenced because the entire RNA isolate underwent reverse transcription. Assay used: immunoSEQ multiplex PCR; TCRdb lists only in-frame clones, some missing. This table has under 200,000 clones, 8.1% appearing once. Staining for CD45RO/CCR7/CD25/CD127/CD95/CD27 allowed sorting of CD4+ naive, central memory, regulatory and stem cell-like memory cells.

Specimen: central memory CD4+ T cells from blood. The chain carries TRBV18 and TRBJ1-5, with unresolved D. This TCR was recovered from a young man in good health. CDR3 coding DNA: TGTGCCAGCTCCCCGACGCAAGCGGAGCCCCAGCATTTT. It translates to CASSPTQAEPQHF.